This TCR beta chain stems from a study of blood T cell repertoires in COVID-19. Study-level information: Spain, Italy and the United States supplied samples that represented acute and convalescent COVID-19. In each case, the material was cDNA or gDNA derived from T cells, B-cell-depleted T cells, or PBMCs.

Original processing methods: By means of reference gene primer amplification, nucleated cell counts were estimated. Assay used: immunoSEQ multiplex PCR; TCRdb lists only in-frame clones, some missing. V, J and clone size were drawn from that table, and D and trimming were deduced from the DNA. The sample yields 95,000 to 150,000 clones, about four fifths seen once. V was pared by 0 bases and J by 3 bases, with 6 bases between. The germline V gene encodes CDR1 SGHRS and CDR2 YFSETQ. The CDR3 totals 14 residues. This receptor was obtained from a man aged 70-80 years with acute or convalescent COVID-19. Sequenced material: peripheral blood. The genes are TRBV5-1 and TRBJ1-4; D remains ambiguous. The CDR3 DNA is TGCGCCAGCAGCTTGGTTCCATCTAATGAAAAACTGTTTTTT. It specifies CASSLVPSNEKLFF. Full variable domain (rest looked up from reference TRBV5-1 and TRBJ1-4): KAGVTQTPRYLIKTRGQQVTLSCSPISGHRSVSWYQQTPGQGLQFLFEYFSETQRNKGNFPGRFSGRQFSNSRSEMNVSTLELGDSALYLCASSLVPSNEKLFFGSGTQLSVL.